These 14 T cell receptor beta chains originate from one sample sequenced in a study of early stage breast cancer tumors (dated by TCRdb to the late 2010s). Receptor libraries were prepared by the immunoSEQ multiplex PCR assay. What TCRdb holds here is the immuneACCESS table cut down to in-frame rearrangements. Part of the clones is not present; checked against another copy, under half of the missing clones reflect an unresolved V gene, and the others are unexplained. The sample includes some 75,000 clones, with around four fifths observed a single time. Of the sample, 3.5% is held by the ten largest clones. The sequenced material came from blood. Source of these receptors: a person aged 55 to 70 with breast cancer.

The V and J genes are TRBV15 and TRBJ2-5, with 7 bases fitting TRBD1. The germline V gene encodes CDR1 LNHNV and CDR2 YYDKDF (reference sequence). After removal of 5 bases from V and 5 bases from J, the junction contained 14 bases not matched to a gene. The CDR3 covers 16 residues. In nucleotides, the CDR3 is TGTGCCACCAGCGTCGGGACAGCGTTTGAGGTTGAGACCCAGTACTTC. Encoded protein: CATSVGTAFEVETQYF.

The chain couples TRBV10-3 to TRBJ1-4; D perhaps matches TRBD1 (6 bases). The CDR3 consists of 17 residues. Trimming left V 8 bases short and J 10 bases short, with 29 bases between. Germline CDR1 is ENHRY and CDR2 is SYGVKD. The CDR3 bases are TGTGCCATCCGCGCCGGATTTTCGACAGGTCGGAAGTCAAAACTGTTTTTT. It codes for CAIRAGFSTGRKSKLFF.

The rearrangement uses TRBV5-4 and TRBJ2-1; 10 bases agree with TRBD1. V lost 9 bases to trimming and J lost 3 bases; unmatched junction nucleotides: 6. The CDR3 consists of 14 residues. Germline V gene data show CDR1 as SGHNT and CDR2 as YYREEE (reference sequence). CDR3 sequence: CATQRDRGYNEQFF. In nucleotides, the CDR3 is TGTGCCACCCAGCGGGACAGGGGCTACAATGAGCAGTTCTTC.

The V and J genes are TRBV5-1 and TRBJ1-2, with D maybe TRBD1 (6 bases). Trimming took off 4 bases at V and 2 bases at J, with 12 bases between the two ends. The CDR3 sequence is 14 residues long. The germline V gene encodes CDR1 SGHRS and CDR2 YFSETQ. Written as DNA, the CDR3 is TGCGCCAGCAGCGGAACAGGGTTAAACTATGGCTACACCTTC. Translating gives CASSGTGLNYGYTF.

The gene calls are TRBV11-2 and TRBJ1-6; the D gene is possibly TRBD1 (6 bases). Per germline, CDR1 SGHAT and CDR2 FQNNGV. Trimming removed 5 bases at V and 8 bases at J, with 16 bases between. CDR3 length: 15 amino acids. This CDR3 reads CASSRGVTDDSPLHF. CDR3 DNA sequence: TGTGCCAGCAGCAGGGGGGTGACAGATGATTCACCCCTCCACTTT.

The chain is built from TRBV5-4 and TRBJ2-5; 10 bases agree with TRBD2. The germline V gene has CDR1 SGHNT and CDR2 YYREEE (reference sequence). V dropped 2 bases and J dropped 4; count of bases not matched to a gene: 5. The CDR3 covers 15 residues. The CDR3 sequence: CASSFPSGGAETQYF. CDR3 coding DNA: TGTGCCAGCAGCTTTCCCAGCGGGGGGGCAGAGACCCAGTACTTC.

This sequence joins TRBV6-6 and TRBJ2-7, with 7 bases aligning to TRBD2. After removal of 5 bases from V and 5 bases from J, the junction contained 6 bases not matched to a gene. Germline V CDR1 and CDR2: MNHNY, SVGAGI (reference sequence). The CDR3 is made up of 13 amino acids. Written as DNA, the CDR3 is TGTGCCAGCAGTCTAACTAGCGCCGACGAGCAGTACTTC. This translates into CASSLTSADEQYF.

The V call is TRBV19, the J call TRBJ2-2, with D unresolved. There are 14 residues in the CDR3. V was clipped by 7 bases and J by 4 bases, with 13 bases between them. From germline, CDR1 is LNHDA and CDR2 SQIVND (reference sequence). The CDR3 DNA reads as TGTGCCAGTACCGCCTTATACTCCACCGGGGAGCTGTTTTTT. As protein: CASTALYSTGELFF.

The chain has TRBV6-5 and TRBJ1-2; D unresolved. This CDR3 is 15 amino acids long. The V and J ends lost 3 bases and 5 bases respectively, with 16 bases between them. CDR1 and CDR2 (germline): MNHEY, SVGAGI. CDR3 bases: TGTGCCAGCAGTTATGGTCTTGGGATTTGGTATGGCTACACCTTC. It translates to CASSYGLGIWYGYTF.

The chain recombines TRBV2 with TRBJ2-7, with 10 bases identical to TRBD2. Losses at the gene ends were 0 bases for V and 5 bases for J; bases not matched to a gene: 10. Germline loops: CDR1 SNHLY, CDR2 FYNNEI. The CDR3 consists of 17 residues. The CDR3 DNA follows: TGTGCCAGCAGTGAAGCGCTTAGAGCGGGAGGGCCACACGAGCAGTACTTC. Translating gives CASSEALRAGGPHEQYF.

A single count supports this clone. The rearrangement uses TRBV30 and TRBJ2-1; perhaps TRBD2 as D (6 bases). Looked up from germline, CDR1 is GTSNPN and CDR2 is SVGIG (reference sequence). This CDR3 has 11 residues. V lost 5 bases and J 7 bases, leaving 9 bases between the germline ends. CDR3 protein: CAWDGGNEQFF. Here the CDR3 DNA reads TGTGCCTGGGACGGGGGAAATGAGCAGTTCTTC. Full variable domain (outside the CDR3, taken from reference TRBV30 and TRBJ2-1): SQTIHQWPATLVQPVGSPLSLECTVEGTSNPNLYWYRQAAGRGLQLLFYSVGIGQISSEVPQNLSASRPQDRQFILSSKKLLLSDSGFYLCAWDGGNEQFFGPGTRLTVL.

J is TRBJ2-5 and V is TRBV19, with no clear D. V was cut by 10 bases and J by 5 bases, with 11 bases left in between. This CDR3 has 11 residues. Looked up from germline, CDR1 is LNHDA and CDR2 is SQIVND (reference sequence). The CDR3 region has the DNA TGTGCCACCAAGTTGGGGGAGACCCAGTACTTC. Translating gives CATKLGETQYF.

In DNA, the CDR3 is TGTGCCAATCCTGACACGCGGACTAGCGGGCCCTCCTACAATGAGCAGTTCTTC. Protein product: CANPDTRTSGPSYNEQFF. The rearrangement joins TRBV25-1 to TRBJ2-1; 11 bases are shared with TRBD2. The J segment lost 0 bases and the V segment lost 10 bases, leaving 14 bases of the junction unmatched. This CDR3 contains 18 residues. Germline CDR1 and CDR2: MGHDK and SYGVNS.

A single count supports this clone. This chain links TRBV5-1 with TRBJ2-2; D is unresolved. Germline CDR1 is SGHRS and CDR2 is YFSETQ. This CDR3 region has 14 residues. V lost 5 bases, J lost 3 bases, and 11 bases lay in between. The CDR3 DNA sequence: TGCGCCAGCAGGGAAACTGGGGACACCGGGGAGCTGTTTTTT. Residues: CASRETGDTGELFF.